What follows describes a single T cell receptor beta chain. Sequence at one end of the junction differs from germline and may be a read error. The data were taken from a study of CD4 and CD8 cells across lung adenocarcinoma regions. MiXCR, run by TCRdb on the PCR reads, gives a single entry per CDR3 protein. The repertoire has 20,000 to 25,000 distinct CDR3 sequences, around half of them found once; the top ten carry about a quarter. The CDR3 covers 15 residues. Germline V gene lookup returns CDR1 WNHNN and CDR2 SYGVQD (reference sequence). Source material: CD8+ T cells from the center of a lung tumor. The V call is TRBV10-1, the J call TRBJ2-5, with 8 bases that match TRBD1. Matching the DNA end better, TRBJ2-3 makes the J call doubtful. The receptor was derived from a female donor with lung adenocarcinoma. The CD4 and CD8 labels of this study may be unreliable. In DNA form, the CDR3 reads TGCGCCAGGAGTCCAGGGGGCCGTGACACAGATACCCAGTATTTT. This sequence encodes CARSPGGRDTDTQYF.